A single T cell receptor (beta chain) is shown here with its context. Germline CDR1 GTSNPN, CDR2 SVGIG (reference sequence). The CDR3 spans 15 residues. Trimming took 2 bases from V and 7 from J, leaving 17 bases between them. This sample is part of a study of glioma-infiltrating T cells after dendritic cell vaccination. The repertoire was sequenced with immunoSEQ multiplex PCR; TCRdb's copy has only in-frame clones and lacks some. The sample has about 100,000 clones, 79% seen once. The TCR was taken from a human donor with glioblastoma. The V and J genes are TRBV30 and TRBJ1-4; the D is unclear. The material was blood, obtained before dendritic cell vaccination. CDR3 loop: CAWSHIAGVSEKLFF. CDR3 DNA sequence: TGTGCCTGGAGTCATATAGCGGGAGTAAGTGAAAAACTGTTTTTT.